Detailed here is one T cell receptor (beta chain). What it recognizes is unknown. People who had autoimmune disease history or systemic immunosuppression were excluded. This sample was taken from a study of OX40 agonist ivuxolimab in advanced cancers. Overall study context: Cancers in dose escalation were hepatocellular, melanoma, renal cell and head and neck. General study findings and limits: At 0.1 to 3.0 mg/kg and by week 6, clonal expansion occurred in CD4+ and CD8+ blood T cells.

The germline CDR1 and CDR2 sequences are LGHNA and YNFKEQ. The CDR3 covers 13 residues. V was shortened by 4 bases and J by 2 bases, with 9 bases between the two germline ends. The data were produced by immunoSEQ multiplex PCR, yet TCRdb's version contains in-frame clones alone and is incomplete. The table lists tens of thousands of clones, approximately 86% of them singletons. This TCR derives from an adult with an advanced solid tumor such as melanoma, head and neck, liver or kidney cancer. The sample here was CD4+ or CD8+ T cells sorted from blood, taken in a trial of the OX40 agonist ivuxolimab. The V call is TRBV4-2, the J call TRBJ2-7; no firm D call. The CDR3 sequence: CASSPGTTYEQYF. The CDR3 DNA is TGTGCCAGCAGCCCAGGAACCACCTACGAGCAGTACTTC.